This TCR beta chain was recovered during a study of blood T cell repertoires in COVID-19. The protocol was immunoSEQ multiplex PCR, while the TCRdb copy is restricted to in-frame clones and leaves out a portion. Here the sample spans 300,000 or so clones, over 75% being singletons. Unmatched junction bases numbered 2, after V lost 2 bases and J lost 5 bases. The germline V gene encodes CDR1 MDHEN and CDR2 SYDVKM. This CDR3 region has 14 residues. On this clone: The same CDR3 is also encoded by other DNA sequences in this sample.

The source material was peripheral blood. This sequence originates from a man over 45 with active or convalescent COVID-19. This chain uses TRBV28 with TRBJ1-2; TRBD1 agrees at 10 bases. CDR3 residues: CASSLGTGDYGYTF. CDR3 sequence (DNA): TGTGCCAGCAGTTTAGGGACAGGGGATTATGGCTACACCTTC.